The count of the clone carrying this T cell receptor (beta chain) is one. Its antigen remains unidentified. Primers used in a second PCR of roughly 7 to 11 cycles were a sample-barcoded 5' primer and a J-beta primer mix. All cDNA molecules were each tagged by a template-switch adaptor with 12 random nucleotides. Samples each returned at least 3 million CDR3-containing paired-end reads. TCRdb re-called the 5' RACE reads through MiXCR, storing one row per CDR3 protein. The sample has approximately 810,000 distinct CDR3 sequences, about 34% seen once. This sample is drawn from a study of blood T cells in healthy people across ages. Study results and limitations: Older individuals had lower TCR beta diversity per million T cells (the decline was roughly linear).

The CDR3 is 15 amino acids. V shed 5 bases and J 10 bases; nucleotides not matched to a gene: 13. Germline loops: CDR1 SEHNR, CDR2 FQNEAQ (reference sequence). The rearrangement joins TRBV7-9 to TRBJ2-1, with 8 bases aligning to TRBD2. This sequence originates from a man between 18 and 35 years old in good health. Sequencing was done on a sample of blood. The CDR3 DNA reads as TGTGCCAGCAGCCACACAGCGGGGGAATACTACGAGCAGTTCTTC. Translation: CASSHTAGEYYEQFF. The variable domain in full, with the rest retrieved from reference TRBV7-9 and TRBJ2-1, is DTGVSQNPRHKITKRGQNVTFRCDPISEHNRLYWYRQTLGQGPEFLTYFQNEAQLEKSRLLSDRFSAERPKGSFSTLEIQRTEQGDSAMYLCASSHTAGEYYEQFFGPGTRLTVL.